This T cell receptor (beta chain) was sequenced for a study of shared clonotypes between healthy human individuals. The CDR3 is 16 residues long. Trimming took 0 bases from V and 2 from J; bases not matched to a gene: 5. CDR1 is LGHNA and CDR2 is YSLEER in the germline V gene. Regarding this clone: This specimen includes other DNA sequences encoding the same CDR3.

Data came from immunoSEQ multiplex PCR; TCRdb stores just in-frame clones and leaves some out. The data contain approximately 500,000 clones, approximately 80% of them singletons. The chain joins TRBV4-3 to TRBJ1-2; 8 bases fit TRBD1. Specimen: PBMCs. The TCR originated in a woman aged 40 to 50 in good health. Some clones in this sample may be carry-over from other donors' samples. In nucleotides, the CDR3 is TGCGCCAGCAGCCAAGAGGGGACAGGAGCGAACTATGGCTACACCTTC. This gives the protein CASSQEGTGANYGYTF.